This entry lists 2 T cell receptor beta chains sequenced from one sample in a study of blood T cell repertoires in COVID-19. Clones were read by immunoSEQ multiplex PCR, and TCRdb kept only the in-frame ones, dropping some. The sample has fewer than 30,000 clones, 85% seen once; the top ten hold roughly a quarter. Sequencing was performed on peripheral blood. The receptors shown here come from a human donor in a cohort sampled during active COVID-19.

The genes are TRBV30 and TRBJ1-4; D unresolved. V gave up 0 bases and J gave up 12 bases, with 11 bases separating them. The CDR3 has 12 residues. From germline, CDR1 is GTSNPN and CDR2 SVGIG (reference sequence). CDR3: CAWSVLGEELFF. In DNA form, the CDR3 reads TGTGCCTGGAGTGTACTCGGGGAGGAACTGTTTTTT.

This chain connects TRBV5-1 to TRBJ2-7; tentatively, D is TRBD2 (6 bases). The CDR3 is 15 residues long. The germline gives CDR1 SGHRS, CDR2 YFSETQ. V shed 7 bases and J shed 6 bases, with 23 bases lying between them. The CDR3 DNA reads TGCGCCAGCCAGTCTGCGGCGGGGACGGGCGGCGAGCAGTACTTC. Protein sequence: CASQSAAGTGGEQYF.